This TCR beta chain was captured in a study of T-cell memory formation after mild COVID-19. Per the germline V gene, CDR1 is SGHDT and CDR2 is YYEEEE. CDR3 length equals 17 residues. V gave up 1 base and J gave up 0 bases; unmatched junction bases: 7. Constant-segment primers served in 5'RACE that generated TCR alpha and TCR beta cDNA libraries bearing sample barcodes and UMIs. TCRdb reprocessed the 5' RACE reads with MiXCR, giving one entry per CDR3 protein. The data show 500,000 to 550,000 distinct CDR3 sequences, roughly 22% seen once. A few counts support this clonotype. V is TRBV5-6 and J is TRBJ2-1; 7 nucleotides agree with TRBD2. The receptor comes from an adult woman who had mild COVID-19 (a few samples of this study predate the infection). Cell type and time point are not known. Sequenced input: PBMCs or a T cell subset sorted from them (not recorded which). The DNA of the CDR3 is TGTGCCAGCAGCTTGCCCCCCCTAGCGGTCTCCTACAATGAGCAGTTCTTC. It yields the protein CASSLPPLAVSYNEQFF.